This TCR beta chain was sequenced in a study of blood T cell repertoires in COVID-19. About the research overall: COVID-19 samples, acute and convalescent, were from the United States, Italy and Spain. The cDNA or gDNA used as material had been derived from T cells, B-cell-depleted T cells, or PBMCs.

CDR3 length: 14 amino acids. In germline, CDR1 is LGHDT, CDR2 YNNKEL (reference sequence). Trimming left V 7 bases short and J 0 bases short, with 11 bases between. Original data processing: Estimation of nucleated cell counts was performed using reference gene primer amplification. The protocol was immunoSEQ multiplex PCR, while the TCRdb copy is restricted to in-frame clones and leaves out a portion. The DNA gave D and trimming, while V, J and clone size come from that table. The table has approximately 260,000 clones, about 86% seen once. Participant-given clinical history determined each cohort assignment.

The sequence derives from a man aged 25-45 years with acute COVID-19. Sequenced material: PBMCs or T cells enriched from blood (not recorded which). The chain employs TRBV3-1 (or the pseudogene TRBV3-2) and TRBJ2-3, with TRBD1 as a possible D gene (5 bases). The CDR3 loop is CASTMTDSTDTQYF. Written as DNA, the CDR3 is TGTGCCAGCACCATGACAGATAGCACAGATACGCAGTATTTT.